Below are 22 T cell receptor beta chains sequenced from a single sample in a study of cytomegalovirus exposure and HLA in healthy donors. A multiplex PCR was run with 60 Vbeta primers and 13 Jbeta primers. TCRdb keeps only in-frame clones here, not all; method: immunoSEQ multiplex PCR. The table lists 75,000 to 80,000 clones, roughly 76% of them singletons. Sequenced material: PBMCs. All receptors come from a male donor in good health and CMV-seropositive.

The V and J genes are TRBV29-1 and TRBJ1-4; possibly TRBD1 for D (6 bases). V lost 6 bases and J 2 bases, leaving 19 bases between the germline ends. There are 16 residues in the CDR3. The germline gives CDR1 SQVTM, CDR2 ANQGSEA. The DNA for the CDR3 is TGCAGCGTCTACCTCGGGGCTGGGGGCACTAATGAAAAACTGTTTTTT. Translating gives CSVYLGAGGTNEKLFF.

This clone was counted between two and nine times. The CDR3 loop is CASLRLAAQETQYF. As DNA, the CDR3 is TGTGCCAGCCTTAGGCTAGCGGCACAAGAGACCCAGTACTTC. The J gene is TRBJ2-5, the V gene TRBV13, with TRBD2 matching 7 bases. Trimming cost V 8 bases and J 2 bases; bases outside gene matches: 8. Per germline, CDR1 PRHDT and CDR2 FYEKMQ (reference sequence). The CDR3 runs 14 residues.

This chain uses TRBV28 with TRBJ1-5; weak D call: TRBD1 (5 bases). The CDR3 extends over 15 amino acids. Trimming took 2 bases from V and 9 from J, leaving 17 bases between them. Germline CDR1 and CDR2: MDHEN and SYDVKM. The CDR3: CASSLVGVGGRPQHF. The CDR3 DNA follows: TGTGCCAGCAGTTTAGTAGGGGTGGGAGGGCGGCCCCAGCATTTT.

The chain is built from TRBV30 and TRBJ1-1; TRBD1 matches 8 bases. Germline V gives CDR1 GTSNPN, CDR2 SVGIG (reference sequence). CDR3 length: 14 amino acids. With 2 bases clipped from V and 4 bases from J, the junction kept 6 bases outside the gene matches. The CDR3 DNA follows: TGTGCCTGGAGTAAACCGGACAGGGCCACTGAAGCTTTCTTT. The encoded protein is CAWSKPDRATEAFF.

The gene calls are TRBV7-9 and TRBJ2-3; 11 nucleotides align to TRBD2. The V and J ends lost 5 bases and 3 bases, in that order; junction bases with no gene match: 7. This CDR3 is 16 amino acids long. The germline V gene encodes CDR1 SEHNR and CDR2 FQNEAQ (reference sequence). CDR3 bases: TGTGCCAGCAGCACCGGGATAGCGGGGGGGACAGATACGCAGTATTTT. Translation gives CASSTGIAGGTDTQYF.

The V gene is TRBV7-9, the J gene TRBJ2-1; TRBD2 aligns across 8 bases. With 5 bases clipped from V and 7 bases from J, the junction kept 7 bases outside the gene matches. CDR3 length: 14 residues. Germline CDR1 is SEHNR and CDR2 is FQNEAQ (reference sequence). The CDR3 DNA follows: TGTGCCAGCAGCCACACCGGGACTAGAAATGAGCAGTTCTTC. Protein product: CASSHTGTRNEQFF.

The J gene is TRBJ2-1, the V gene TRBV6-5, with D maybe TRBD2 (6 bases). Germline V CDR1 and CDR2: MNHEY, SVGAGI. Trimming took off 0 bases at V and 13 bases at J, with 13 bases between the two ends. The CDR3 covers 13 residues. In DNA, the CDR3 is TGTGCCAGCAGTTACTCGGCGGGAAAAGGTCAGTTCTTC. It translates to CASSYSAGKGQFF.

This clone turned up a few times. The chain combines TRBV7-9 with TRBJ1-5; D is unclear. Germline loops: CDR1 SEHNR, CDR2 FQNEAQ (reference sequence). The CDR3 runs 14 residues. Trimming cost V 3 bases and J 0 bases, with 6 bases left between them. The CDR3 DNA reads TGTGCCAGCAGCTTTACAAGTAGCAATCAGCCCCAGCATTTT. Amino acids: CASSFTSSNQPQHF. Based on the CDR3 plus reference TRBV7-9 and TRBJ1-5, the full variable domain is DTGVSQNPRHKITKRGQNVTFRCDPISEHNRLYWYRQTLGQGPEFLTYFQNEAQLEKSRLLSDRFSAERPKGSFSTLEIQRTEQGDSAMYLCASSFTSSNQPQHFGDGTRLSIL.

The chain employs TRBV19 and TRBJ2-3; 8 positions match TRBD2. V gave up 1 base and J gave up 5 bases; unmatched junction bases: 11. Germline-derived CDR1 and CDR2 are LNHDA and SQIVND (reference sequence). The CDR3 consists of 17 residues. CDR3 amino acids: CASSIGRSGGPRDTQYF. In DNA, the CDR3 is TGTGCCAGTAGTATAGGAAGATCGGGGGGGCCGAGAGATACGCAGTATTTT.

In this sample, this clone turned up once. The V and J genes are TRBV7-8 and TRBJ2-1; the match to TRBD1 covers 8 bases. Germline V lookup: CDR1 SGHVS, CDR2 FQNEAQ. Unmatched junction bases numbered 6, after V lost 5 bases and J lost 0 bases. The CDR3 is 16 amino acids. CDR3: CASSGRQGISYNEQFF. In DNA form, the CDR3 reads TGTGCCAGCAGCGGCCGACAGGGGATCTCCTACAATGAGCAGTTCTTC.

In this sample, this clone turned up a few times. The chain is built from TRBV6-4 and TRBJ1-2, with D tentatively TRBD1 (6 bases). The V gene's germline CDR1 is MRHNA and CDR2 SNTAGT. The V gene lost 4 bases and the J gene lost 6 bases, with 21 bases spanning the gap. This CDR3 comprises 16 residues. Here the CDR3 DNA reads TGTGCCAGCAGTGCCCTCCCGGGACAAGGGACCCATGGCTACACCTTC. This translates into CASSALPGQGTHGYTF.

This chain links TRBV5-8 with TRBJ1-1; TRBD1 matches at 7 bases. Per the germline V gene, CDR1 is SGHTS and CDR2 is YDEGEE. V shed 0 bases and J 3 bases; nucleotides not matched to a gene: 5. The CDR3 consists of 15 residues. The CDR3 is CASSLGEGGYTEAFF. The CDR3 DNA reads TGTGCCAGCAGCTTGGGGGAAGGGGGCTACACTGAAGCTTTCTTT.

This chain connects TRBV6-1 to TRBJ1-5; D perhaps matches TRBD1 (5 bases). CDR1 and CDR2 (germline): MNHNS, SASEGT. V lost 1 base, J lost 2 bases, and 15 bases lay in between. CDR3 length: 17 residues. The CDR3 region has the DNA TGTGCCAGCAGTGAAGTATGGGGCGTTGGGGGCAATCAGCCCCAGCATTTT. Translating gives CASSEVWGVGGNQPQHF.

This clone was seen a single time. The chain recombines TRBV7-9 with TRBJ2-3; 9 nucleotides align to TRBD2. V was clipped by 6 bases and J by 3 bases; unmatched bases: 10. CDR3 length: 16 amino acids. CDR1 and CDR2 (germline): SEHNR, FQNEAQ (reference sequence). CDR3 bases: TGTGCCAGCAGTTCGCCCGGCGGGGGGGGAACAGATACGCAGTATTTT. Protein: CASSSPGGGGTDTQYF.

V usage is TRBV5-4 and J usage is TRBJ1-1; TRBD1 is a possible D gene (5 bases). This CDR3 spans 16 amino acids. Germline CDR1 SGHNT, CDR2 YYREEE (reference sequence). Trimming stripped 0 bases from V and 5 bases from J, with 17 bases between. CDR3 in DNA: TGTGCCAGCAGCTTGGGATTTTTTAGTCCAGGGACTGAAGCTTTCTTT. Its translation: CASSLGFFSPGTEAFF.

J is TRBJ2-3 and V is TRBV30, with D possibly matching TRBD1 (5 bases). With 1 base removed from V and 8 bases from J, the gap between germline ends came to 10 bases. From germline, CDR1 is GTSNPN and CDR2 SVGIG (reference sequence). The CDR3 covers 12 residues. For the CDR3, the DNA is TGTGCCTGGAGTGAGGGGCGGAGTACGCAGTATTTT. Translation: CAWSEGRSTQYF. Full variable domain (rest looked up from reference TRBV30 and TRBJ2-3): SQTIHQWPATLVQPVGSPLSLECTVEGTSNPNLYWYRQAAGRGLQLLFYSVGIGQISSEVPQNLSASRPQDRQFILSSKKLLLSDSGFYLCAWSEGRSTQYFGPGTRLTVL.

This clone came up a few times. The V and J genes are TRBV4-1 and TRBJ2-3, with 12 bases matching TRBD1. J lost 4 bases, V lost 4 bases, and 3 bases had no gene match. Germline loops: CDR1 MGHRA, CDR2 YSYEKL. The CDR3 covers 15 residues. The CDR3 coding sequence is TGCGCCAGCAGCCCGGGACAGGGGGCTGCAGATACGCAGTATTTT. It specifies CASSPGQGAADTQYF.

The chain combines TRBV5-4 with TRBJ2-7, with D possibly TRBD1 on 6 matching bases. V lost 5 bases and J lost 2, with 8 bases in between. Germline CDR1 is SGHNT and CDR2 is YYREEE (reference sequence). This CDR3 has 12 residues. For the CDR3, the DNA is TGTGCCAGCAGTCAGGGGACCTACGAGCAGTACTTC. Its translation: CASSQGTYEQYF.

The rearrangement joins TRBV19 to TRBJ2-7; D possibly corresponds to TRBD1 (7 bases). Trimming pared 3 bases from V and 3 bases from J, leaving 12 bases between. This CDR3 has 14 residues. Germline V gene lookup returns CDR1 LNHDA and CDR2 SQIVND (reference sequence). As DNA, the CDR3 is TGTGCCAGTAGTATTCCAGGGGGAGGCTACGAGCAGTACTTC. Translation gives CASSIPGGGYEQYF.

The chain is built from TRBV7-2 and TRBJ2-3; 8 positions agree with TRBD2. Trimming took 2 bases from V and 6 from J; bases not matched to a gene: 7. Germline V CDR1 and CDR2: SGHTA, FQGNSA. The CDR3 spans 15 residues. Here the CDR3 DNA reads TGTGCCAGCAGCTTACGGGTAGCGGGGCCCGATACGCAGTATTTT. It yields the protein CASSLRVAGPDTQYF.

The chain has TRBV6-5 and TRBJ2-5; perhaps TRBD2 as D (7 bases). The CDR3 spans 14 residues. V lost 6 bases to trimming and J lost 5 bases, with 16 bases between them. The germline CDR1 and CDR2 sequences are MNHEY and SVGAGI. The chain's CDR3 is CASSRSGGYETQYF. The CDR3 DNA follows: TGTGCCAGCAGCCGCTCGGGGGGCTACGAGACCCAGTACTTC.

The chain combines TRBV7-3 with TRBJ2-1; D might be TRBD2 (6 bases). The CDR3 length is 14 residues. Germline lookup yields CDR1 SGHTA and CDR2 FQGTGA. Between the trimmed V and J ends, which lost 2 bases and 9 bases, there was a span of 14 bases. CDR3: CASSLARERSEQFF. CDR3 sequence (DNA): TGTGCCAGCAGCTTAGCTCGGGAGCGGAGTGAGCAGTTCTTC.